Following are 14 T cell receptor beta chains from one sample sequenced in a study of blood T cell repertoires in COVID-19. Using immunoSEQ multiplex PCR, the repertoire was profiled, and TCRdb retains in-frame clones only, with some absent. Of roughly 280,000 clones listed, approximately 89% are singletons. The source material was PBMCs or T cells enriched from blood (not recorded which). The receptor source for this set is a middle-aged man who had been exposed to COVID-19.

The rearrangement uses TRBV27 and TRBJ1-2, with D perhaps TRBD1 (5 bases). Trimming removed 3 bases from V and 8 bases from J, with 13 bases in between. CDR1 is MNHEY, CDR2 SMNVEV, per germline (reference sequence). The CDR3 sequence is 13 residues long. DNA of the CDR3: TGTGCCAGCAGTTTTGACAGCTCCTTGGGCTACACCTTC. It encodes CASSFDSSLGYTF.

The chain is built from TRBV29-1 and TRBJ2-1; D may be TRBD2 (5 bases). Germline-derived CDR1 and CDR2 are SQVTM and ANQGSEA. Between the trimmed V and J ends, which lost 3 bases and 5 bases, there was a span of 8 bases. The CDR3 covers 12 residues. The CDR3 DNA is TGCAGCGTTGACACGGGGAACAATGAGCAGTTCTTC. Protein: CSVDTGNNEQFF.

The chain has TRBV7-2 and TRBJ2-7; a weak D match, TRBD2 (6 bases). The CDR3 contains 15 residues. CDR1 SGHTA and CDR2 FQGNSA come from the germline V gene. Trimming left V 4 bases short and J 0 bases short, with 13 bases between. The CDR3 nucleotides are TGTGCCAGCAGCTCTCTAGCGATAAGCTCCTACGAGCAGTACTTC. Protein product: CASSSLAISSYEQYF.

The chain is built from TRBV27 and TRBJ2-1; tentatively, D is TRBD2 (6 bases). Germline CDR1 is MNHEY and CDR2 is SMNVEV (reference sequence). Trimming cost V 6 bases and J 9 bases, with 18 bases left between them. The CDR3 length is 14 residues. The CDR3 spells CASRTTSGDFEQFF. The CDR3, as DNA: TGTGCCAGCAGAACGACTAGTGGGGATTTTGAGCAGTTCTTC.

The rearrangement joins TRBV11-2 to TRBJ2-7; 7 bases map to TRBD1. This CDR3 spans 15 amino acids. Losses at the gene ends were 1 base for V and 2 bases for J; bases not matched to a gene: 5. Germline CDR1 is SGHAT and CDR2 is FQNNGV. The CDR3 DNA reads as TGTGCCAGCAGCTTAGGTAGGACAGGACCCTACGAGCAGTACTTC. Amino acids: CASSLGRTGPYEQYF.

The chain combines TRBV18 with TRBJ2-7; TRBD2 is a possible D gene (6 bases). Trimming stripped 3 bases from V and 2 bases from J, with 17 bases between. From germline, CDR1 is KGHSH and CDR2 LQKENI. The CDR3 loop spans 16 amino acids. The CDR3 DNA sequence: TGTGCCAGCTCACCTTTGGGGACTGACTTTACCTACGAGCAGTACTTC. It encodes CASSPLGTDFTYEQYF.

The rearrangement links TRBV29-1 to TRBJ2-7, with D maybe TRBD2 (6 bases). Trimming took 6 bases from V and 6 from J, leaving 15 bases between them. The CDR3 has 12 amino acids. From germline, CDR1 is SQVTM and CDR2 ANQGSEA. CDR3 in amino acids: CSVEKEGGEQYF. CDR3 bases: TGCAGCGTCGAGAAAGAGGGAGGCGAGCAGTACTTC.

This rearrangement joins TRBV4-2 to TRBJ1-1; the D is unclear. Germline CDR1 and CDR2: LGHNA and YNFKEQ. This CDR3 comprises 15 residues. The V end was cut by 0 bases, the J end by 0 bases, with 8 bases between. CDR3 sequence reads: CASSQDWALNTEAFF. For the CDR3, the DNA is TGTGCCAGCAGCCAAGATTGGGCTTTGAACACTGAAGCTTTCTTT.

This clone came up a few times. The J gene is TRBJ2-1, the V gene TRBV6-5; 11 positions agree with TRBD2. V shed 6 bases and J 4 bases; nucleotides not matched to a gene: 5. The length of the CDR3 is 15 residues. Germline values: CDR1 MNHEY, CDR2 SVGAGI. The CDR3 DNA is TGTGCCAGCAGCCCCGGGACTAGCGGTTACAATGAGCAGTTCTTC. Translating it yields CASSPGTSGYNEQFF.

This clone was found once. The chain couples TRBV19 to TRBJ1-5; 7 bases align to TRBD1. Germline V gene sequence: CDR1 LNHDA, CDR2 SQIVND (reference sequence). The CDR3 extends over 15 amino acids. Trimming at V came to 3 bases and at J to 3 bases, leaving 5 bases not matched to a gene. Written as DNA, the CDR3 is TGTGCCAGTAGTATGACAGGGCCTACCAATCAGCCCCAGCATTTT. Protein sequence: CASSMTGPTNQPQHF.

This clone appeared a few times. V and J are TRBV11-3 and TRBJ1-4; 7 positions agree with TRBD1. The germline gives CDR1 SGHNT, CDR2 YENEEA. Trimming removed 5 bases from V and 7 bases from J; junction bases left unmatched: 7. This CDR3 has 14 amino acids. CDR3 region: CASSGQGDGEKLFF. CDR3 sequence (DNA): TGTGCCAGCAGCGGGCAGGGGGACGGTGAAAAACTGTTTTTT.

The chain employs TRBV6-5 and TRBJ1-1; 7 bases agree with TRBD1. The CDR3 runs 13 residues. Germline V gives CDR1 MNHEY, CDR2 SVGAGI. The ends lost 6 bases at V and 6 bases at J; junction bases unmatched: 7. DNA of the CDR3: TGTGCCAGCAGCCCCCTAGACAGGGCTGAAGCTTTCTTT. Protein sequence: CASSPLDRAEAFF.

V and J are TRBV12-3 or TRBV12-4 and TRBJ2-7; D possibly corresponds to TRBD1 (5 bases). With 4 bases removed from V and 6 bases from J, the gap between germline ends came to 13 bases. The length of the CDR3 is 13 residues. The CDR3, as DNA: TGTGCCAGCAGTTCAAGGGGAATTTTCGAGCAGTACTTC. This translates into CASSSRGIFEQYF.

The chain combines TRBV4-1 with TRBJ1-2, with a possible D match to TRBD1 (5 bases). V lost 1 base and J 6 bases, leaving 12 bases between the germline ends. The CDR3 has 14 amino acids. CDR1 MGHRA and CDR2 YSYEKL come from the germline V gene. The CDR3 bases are TGCGCCAGCAGCCAAGCGAGCAGGGAGGATGGCTACACCTTC. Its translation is CASSQASREDGYTF.